This is a list of T cell receptor beta chains from one sample in a study of tumor-infiltrating lymphocytes in primary liver carcinoma. TCRdb itself ran the multiplex PCR reads through MiXCR, one entry per CDR3 protein. Of over 75,000 distinct CDR3 sequences listed, approximately 72% are singletons. Material: tumor-adjacent normal liver tissue. Receptors were obtained from a man aged 40-50 years with primary liver carcinoma and hepatitis B virus infection. CDR3s include the opening cysteine and the closing phenylalanine or tryptophan. Each record gives: V gene, J gene, D gene, clone size, CDR3 DNA, CDR3 protein. D genes are given only for firm matches. Size tells how often a clone was seen (once, few, many) or the class of an expanded clone, and some rows leave it out.

V: TRBV4-1; J: TRBJ2-5; D: .; size: many; DNA: TGCGCCAGCAGCCAGGTTCCCGGGACCCACGAAGAGACCCAGTACTTC; CDR3: CASSQVPGTHEETQYF
V: TRBV11-2; J: TRBJ2-7; D: .; size: .; DNA: TGTGCAAGCAACCTGTCTGTGGGAATATCCTACGAGCAGTACTTC; CDR3: CASNLSVGISYEQYF
V: TRBV6-6; J: TRBJ2-5; D: .; size: .; DNA: TGTGCCGGCAGTTACCTGGGGGGAGGAGAGACCCAGTACTTC; CDR3: CAGSYLGGGETQYF
V: TRBV7-9; J: TRBJ2-2; D: .; size: .; DNA: TGTGCCAGCAGTTCACAGGGACCCGCTTACCCCGGGGAGCTGTTTTTT; CDR3: CASSSQGPAYPGELFF
V: TRBV4-1; J: TRBJ1-2; D: .; size: .; DNA: TGCGCCAGCAACGAAGTGATGACGTATGGCTACACCTTC; CDR3: CASNEVMTYGYTF
V: TRBV11-2; J: TRBJ2-3; D: .; size: .; DNA: TGTTTCAGCAGCTTAGAAAGATGCACAGATACGCAGTATTTT; CDR3: CFSSLERCTDTQYF
V: TRBV11-2; J: TRBJ2-1; D: .; size: .; DNA: TGTGCCAACAGCACCCAAGGGGACTGGGACAAGAATGAGCAGTTCTTC; CDR3: CANSTQGDWDKNEQFF
V: TRBV5-1; J: TRBJ1-1; D: TRBD1; size: .; DNA: TGCGCCAGCAGCTTGACTGGGACAGGGGGAACTGAAGCTTTGTTT; CDR3: CASSLTGTGGTEALF
V: TRBV5-4; J: TRBJ2-7; D: .; size: many; DNA: TGTGCCAGCAGGATGGACCGAGCCTACGAGCAGTACTTC; CDR3: CASRMDRAYEQYF
V: TRBV4-1; J: TRBJ1-4; D: TRBD1; size: many; DNA: TGCGCCAGCAGCCAAGCAGGGGGAAAACTGTTTTTT; CDR3: CASSQAGGKLFF
V: TRBV29-1; J: TRBJ2-3; D: TRBD2; size: .; DNA: TGCAGTGCTGGGACTAGCGGGTTACCAGATACGCAGTATTTT; CDR3: CSAGTSGLPDTQYF
V: TRBV11-2; J: TRBJ2-7; D: .; size: once; DNA: TGTGCCAGCAGCCAATCCTATGAGCAGCACTTC; CDR3: CASSQSYEQHF
V: TRBV29-1; J: TRBJ2-1; D: .; size: few; DNA: TGCAGCGTTGATGCTCAGAGGGGCAATGAGCCGTTCTTC; CDR3: CSVDAQRGNEPFF
V: TRBV4-2; J: TRBJ1-2; D: .; size: many; DNA: TGTGCCAGCAGCCAAGATGGGCTCTATGGCTACACCTTC; CDR3: CASSQDGLYGYTF
V: TRBV7-6; J: TRBJ2-7; D: TRBD2; size: .; DNA: TGTGCCAGCAGATTAGTGACTAGCGGTTACTACGAGCAGTACTTC; CDR3: CASRLVTSGYYEQYF
V: TRBV29-1; J: TRBJ2-3; D: TRBD2; size: .; DNA: TGCAGCGTTGAAGATCGCGGGAGATATAGGCAGTATTTT; CDR3: CSVEDRGRYRQYF
V: TRBV11-3; J: TRBJ2-2; D: .; size: once; DNA: TGTGCCAGCAGCTTAGATGCAAACCAGGGGACCGACGGGGAGCTGTTTTTT; CDR3: CASSLDANQGTDGELFF
V: TRBV11-2; J: TRBJ2-7; D: .; size: .; DNA: TGTGCCAGCAGCTCGGAGCACGAGCAGTACTTT; CDR3: CASSSEHEQYF
V: TRBV28; J: TRBJ1-5; D: .; size: many; DNA: TGTGCCAGCAGTGGTCGGCGAGATCAGCCCCAGCATTTT; CDR3: CASSGRRDQPQHF
V: TRBV11-2; J: TRBJ2-1; D: TRBD2; size: .; DNA: TGCGTGAGCAGCAGACGGGGTGCGGGAGTCGGGGAGCAGTTCTTC; CDR3: CVSSRRGAGVGEQFF
V: TRBV7-6; J: TRBJ2-3; D: .; size: .; DNA: TGTGCCAGCAGCTTAGCGCGCGCTTCCGGAGGGGATACGCAGTATTTT; CDR3: CASSLARASGGDTQYF
V: TRBV6-5; J: TRBJ2-3; D: .; size: .; DNA: TGTGCCAGCAGTTACTCGAGTAGCGTAGTGAGGGATACGCAGTATTTT; CDR3: CASSYSSSVVRDTQYF
V: TRBV12-3/TRBV12-4; J: TRBJ2-7; D: .; size: .; DNA: TGTGCCAGCCTGAAGGGCCACTCCTACGATCAGTACTTC; CDR3: CASLKGHSYDQYF
V: TRBV7-9; J: TRBJ1-6; D: .; size: few; DNA: TGTGCCAGCAGTAACAGTTACAATTCACCCCTCCACTTT; CDR3: CASSNSYNSPLHF
V: TRBV4-3; J: TRBJ2-7; D: .; size: .; DNA: TGCACCAGCAGCCAAGATCGGGAGACTCCCTACGAGCAGTACTTC; CDR3: CTSSQDRETPYEQYF
V: TRBV11-2; J: TRBJ2-7; D: .; size: .; DNA: TGTGCCAGCAGTTTAACTGACACTGTCTGCGAGCAGTACTTC; CDR3: CASSLTDTVCEQYF
V: TRBV6-5; J: TRBJ1-1; D: .; size: many; DNA: TGTGCCAGCAGTTACTCGCACAGTCGGGCTTGGGGGGATGAAGCTTTCTTT; CDR3: CASSYSHSRAWGDEAFF
V: TRBV29-1; J: TRBJ2-3; D: TRBD2; size: many; DNA: TGCAGCGTTGAAGATCTGGTTAGCGGGAGTGTGGGGGACTTCACAGATACGCAGTATTTT; CDR3: CSVEDLVSGSVGDFTDTQYF
V: TRBV4-1; J: TRBJ2-7; D: TRBD1; size: many; DNA: TGCGCCAGCAGCCCACGAGGCGGACAGGGGGCCTACGAGCAGTACTTC; CDR3: CASSPRGGQGAYEQYF
V: TRBV28; J: TRBJ2-7; D: .; size: few; DNA: TGTGCCAGCACCGGAGATCCCTGGGAGCAGTACTTC; CDR3: CASTGDPWEQYF
V: TRBV29-1; J: TRBJ1-2; D: TRBD1; size: .; DNA: TGCAGCGTCGGGACAGGCATTTATGGCTACACCTTC; CDR3: CSVGTGIYGYTF
V: TRBV11-2; J: TRBJ2-7; D: .; size: once; DNA: TGTGCCAGCAGCTTAGGCGGCAAGGACTACCGTTTGGAGCACTACTTC; CDR3: CASSLGGKDYRLEHYF
V: TRBV10-3; J: TRBJ1-1; D: .; size: .; DNA: TGTGCCATGGCTGAGGGGCCCACTGAAGCTTTCTTT; CDR3: CAMAEGPTEAFF
V: TRBV11-2; J: TRBJ2-7; D: TRBD2; size: .; DNA: TGTGCCAGCAGCTTAGTTGCGGGAGGGTTTTGCGGGCAGTACTTC; CDR3: CASSLVAGGFCGQYF
V: TRBV11-2; J: TRBJ2-2; D: TRBD1; size: .; DNA: TGTGCCAGCAGCCCCCGTCGACAGGGAAGAGACATCGGGGAGCTGTTTTTT; CDR3: CASSPRRQGRDIGELFF
V: TRBV28; J: TRBJ2-1; D: .; size: .; DNA: TGTGCCAGCACGCCGAATAGTGGGTCCTACAATGAGCAGTTCTTC; CDR3: CASTPNSGSYNEQFF
V: TRBV11-1; J: TRBJ2-7; D: .; size: .; DNA: TGTGCCAGTAGCTTACTCGGATCCTACGAGCAGTACTTC; CDR3: CASSLLGSYEQYF
V: TRBV4-1; J: TRBJ1-1; D: .; size: .; DNA: TGCGCCAGCAGCCAGGATTACGCAGCTAACACTGAAGCTTTCTTT; CDR3: CASSQDYAANTEAFF
V: TRBV6-5; J: TRBJ2-2; D: .; size: .; DNA: TGTGCCAGCAGTGACGTCGGGCTACACACCGGGGAGCTGTTTTTT; CDR3: CASSDVGLHTGELFF
V: TRBV11-2; J: TRBJ2-7; D: .; size: .; DNA: TGTGCCAGCACCATAGAGTGCGGAGACTACGAGCAGTACTTC; CDR3: CASTIECGDYEQYF